Presented here are 16 T cell receptor beta chains from one specimen sequenced in a study of cytomegalovirus exposure and HLA in healthy donors. In the PCR, 60 Vbeta and 13 Jbeta primers were used. The table came from immunoSEQ multiplex PCR; TCRdb's copy has only in-frame clones and leaves some out. The table includes under 100,000 clones, about three quarters detected once. The sample comprised PBMCs. Every receptor here comes from a woman aged 45-60 years in good health and CMV-seropositive.

The V and J genes are TRBV2 and TRBJ1-5; 9 nucleotides agree with TRBD1. This CDR3 is 17 amino acids long. V was clipped by 7 bases and J by 0 bases; unmatched bases: 10. Looked up from germline, CDR1 is SNHLY and CDR2 is FYNNEI. The CDR3 here is CASTRGQGSYSNQPQHF. CDR3 coding DNA: TGTGCCAGCACTCGGGGACAGGGCTCCTATAGCAATCAGCCCCAGCATTTT.

In nucleotides, the CDR3 is TGTGCCAGCAGCTTAACGAAGACAGGGGGAAGCAATCAGCCCCAGCATTTT. Translated: CASSLTKTGGSNQPQHF. The J gene is TRBJ1-5, the V gene TRBV13; 9 nucleotides line up with TRBD1. The germline CDR1 and CDR2 sequences are PRHDT and FYEKMQ (reference sequence). The CDR3 runs 17 residues. V was clipped by 2 bases and J by 1 base; unmatched bases: 6.

In its sample, this clone is medium-sized. V gene TRBV2 combines with J gene TRBJ1-2; TRBD1 is a possible D gene (5 bases). Germline-derived CDR1 and CDR2 are SNHLY and FYNNEI. Deletions cut 1 base from V and 4 bases from J, with 13 bases between. CDR3 size: 15 residues. The DNA of the CDR3 is TGTGCCAGCAGTGAAGGGGAGGGGTATCGCTATGGCTACACCTTC. Its translation: CASSEGEGYRYGYTF.

This sequence joins TRBV12-5 and TRBJ2-5; 7 bases align to TRBD2. The length of the CDR3 is 13 residues. Unmatched junction bases numbered 4, after V lost 6 bases and J lost 3 bases. The germline gives CDR1 LGHNT, CDR2 FRNRAP. The CDR3 bases are TGTGCTAGTGGACTAGCGCCCAAAGAGACCCAGTACTTC. This sequence encodes CASGLAPKETQYF.

The chain carries TRBV6-1 and TRBJ2-7; D unclear. The V end lost 6 bases, the J end lost 4 bases, and 13 bases lay between the germline ends. CDR1 and CDR2 from the germline V gene are MNHNS and SASEGT. This CDR3 spans 13 amino acids. The CDR3: CASRPDSRYEQYF. In DNA form, the CDR3 reads TGTGCCAGCAGGCCCGACTCTCGATACGAGCAGTACTTC.

This clone was observed a handful of times. The V and J genes are TRBV30 and TRBJ1-5; D is possibly TRBD1 (5 bases). This CDR3 has 13 residues. The V end was cut by 1 base, the J end by 2 bases, with 6 bases between. Germline V gene sequence: CDR1 GTSNPN, CDR2 SVGIG (reference sequence). CDR3 nucleotides: TGTGCCTGGAGTGAAGGGGGCAATCAGCCCCAGCATTTT. It yields the protein CAWSEGGNQPQHF.

In this sample, this clone turned up a few times. The rearrangement links TRBV7-9 to TRBJ2-1; 7 bases fit TRBD2. V lost 5 bases to trimming and J lost 1 base; unmatched junction nucleotides: 5. The CDR3 runs to 15 residues. CDR1 and CDR2 (germline): SEHNR, FQNEAQ (reference sequence). The CDR3: CASSLTSVSYNEQFF. CDR3 bases: TGTGCCAGCAGCCTAACTAGCGTATCCTACAATGAGCAGTTCTTC.

The CDR3 region is CASSPLGFSGANVLTF. The CDR3 nucleotides are TGTGCCAGCAGCCCCCTAGGCTTCTCTGGGGCCAACGTCCTGACTTTC. The chain joins TRBV9 to TRBJ2-6; D uncertain. Germline CDR1 SGDLS, CDR2 YYNGEE. Trimming left V 4 bases short and J 0 bases short, with 11 bases between. The length of the CDR3 is 16 residues. The full variable domain, rest sourced from reference TRBV9 and TRBJ2-6, is DSGVTQTPKHLITATGQRVTLRCSPRSGDLSVYWYQQSLDQGLQFLIQYYNGEERAKGNILERFSAQQFPDLHSELNLSSLELGDSALYFCASSPLGFSGANVLTFGAGSRLTVL.

In the case of this clone: One junction end does not reproduce the germline sequence, and a read error may be involved. V gene TRBV7-9 combines with J gene TRBJ2-1; perhaps TRBD2 as D (6 bases). In germline, CDR1 is SEHNR, CDR2 FQNEAQ (reference sequence). This CDR3 is 13 amino acids long. The CDR3 DNA reads TGTTCCAGCAGCTTAGGGGACTTCAATGAGCAGTTCTTC. This translates into CSSSLGDFNEQFF.

The gene calls are TRBV5-4 and TRBJ2-1, with 11 positions matching TRBD2. The CDR3 extends over 15 amino acids. Unmatched junction bases numbered 7, after V lost 3 bases and J lost 8 bases. CDR1 is SGHNT, CDR2 YYREEE, per germline (reference sequence). CDR3 residues: CASSYLAGGIYEQFF. The CDR3 coding sequence is TGTGCCAGCAGCTACCTAGCGGGAGGTATCTATGAGCAGTTCTTC.

This clone came up a few times. The chain has TRBV28 and TRBJ2-1, with no clear D. Trimming cost V 5 bases and J 7 bases, with 9 bases left between them. The CDR3 spans 12 residues. Germline values: CDR1 MDHEN, CDR2 SYDVKM. The CDR3 loop is CASSVLVNEQFF. The CDR3 nucleotides read TGTGCCAGCAGTGTTCTAGTAAATGAGCAGTTCTTC. The whole variable domain, filled in from reference TRBV28 and TRBJ2-1, reads DVKVTQSSRYLVKRTGEKVFLECVQDMDHENMFWYRQDPGLGLRLIYFSYDVKMKEKGDIPEGYSVSREKKERFSLILESASTNQTSMYLCASSVLVNEQFFGPGTRLTVL.

This rearrangement joins TRBV29-1 to TRBJ2-5; 8 bases agree with TRBD1. The J call could be wrong; TRBJ2-7 is a better fit for the DNA end. Germline V CDR1 and CDR2: SQVTM, ANQGSEA. This CDR3 spans 16 amino acids. CDR3 in DNA: TGCAGCGTTGAAGGGGGCGGGACAGGTCGTTACTACGAGCAGTACTTC. Its protein is CSVEGGGTGRYYEQYF.

V and J are TRBV25-1 and TRBJ1-1; TRBD1 might be the D (5 bases). The CDR3 is made up of 13 amino acids. V lost 4 bases to trimming and J lost 11 bases, with 17 bases between them. The germline V gene has CDR1 MGHDK and CDR2 SYGVNS. The CDR3 DNA follows: TGTGCCAGCAGTGCCCTCGGGGGGGTTGTGGCTTTCTTT. This gives the protein CASSALGGVVAFF. The full variable domain, with the rest looked up from reference TRBV25-1 and TRBJ1-1, is EADIYQTPRYLVIGTGKKITLECSQTMGHDKMYWYQQDPGMELHLIHYSYGVNSTEKGDLSSESTVSRIRTEHFPLTLESARPSHTSQYLCASSALGGVVAFFGQGTRLTVV.

The genes are TRBV27 and TRBJ1-2, with 7 nucleotides matching TRBD1. The germline V gene has CDR1 MNHEY and CDR2 SMNVEV (reference sequence). This CDR3 has 13 residues. Trimming cost V 5 bases and J 4 bases; bases outside gene matches: 4. CDR3 in DNA: TGTGCCAGCAGTACCGGGACAGCCTATGGCTACACCTTC. Its protein is CASSTGTAYGYTF.

J is TRBJ2-7 and V is TRBV4-2; 12 bases agree with TRBD1. This CDR3 contains 16 residues. CDR1 and CDR2 from the germline V gene are LGHNA and YNFKEQ. The V and J ends lost 4 bases and 6 bases, in that order; junction bases with no gene match: 10. CDR3 sequence (DNA): TGTGCCAGCAGCCCAGGGACAGGGGGCCCCAACCTCGAGCAGTACTTC. It encodes CASSPGTGGPNLEQYF.

The chain recombines TRBV6-5 with TRBJ1-2, with a tentative D call TRBD1 (6 bases). Per the germline V gene, CDR1 is MNHEY and CDR2 is SVGAGI. Trimming left V 7 bases short and J 5 bases short, with 8 bases between. This CDR3 has 11 residues. CDR3 sequence: CASTTGYGYTF. CDR3 in DNA: TGTGCCAGCACCACAGGGTATGGCTACACCTTC.